This T cell receptor beta chain is drawn from a study of T cells in Graves' hyperthyroidism and ophthalmopathy. This clonotype has ten or more counts. Amplification of TCR beta CDR3 regions was performed using RNA transcripts as template. The HTBI primer set served for first-round RT-PCR of the TCR CDR3. Each CDR3 protein gets one entry after TCRdb re-called the multiplex PCR reads with MiXCR. The repertoire holds about 580,000 distinct CDR3 sequences, more than 45% seen once, with approximately 8.4% in the top ten. V lost 5 bases and J lost 5, with 15 bases in between. The CDR3 spans 14 residues. Germline values: CDR1 SGHVS, CDR2 FNYEAQ.

The chain has TRBV7-6 and TRBJ1-1; TRBD1 is a possible D gene (5 bases). The clonotype originates from a woman under 30 with Graves' hyperthyroidism. The sample consisted of peripheral blood or thyroid tissue (not recorded which). The CDR3 reads CASSPQSGYTEAFF. For the CDR3, the DNA is TGTGCCAGCAGCCCCCAATCAGGGTATACTGAAGCTTTCTTT.